The clone carrying this TCR beta chain was counted a single time. The sample is drawn from a study of blood T cell repertoires in COVID-19. Study in general: Acute and convalescent COVID-19 specimens originated in the United States, Italy and Spain. From T cells, B-cell-depleted T cells, or PBMCs came the material, which was cDNA or gDNA.

The CDR3 loop spans 17 amino acids. The germline V gene encodes CDR1 SGHRS and CDR2 YFSETQ. V trimming: 1 base; J trimming: 1 base; junction bases outside the gene matches: 10. In the original workflow: Reference gene primer amplification gave estimated nucleated cell counts. TCRdb keeps only in-frame clones here, not all; method: immunoSEQ multiplex PCR. V and J calls and clone size are as listed in that table; D and trimming were resolved from the DNA. The repertoire consists of approximately 180,000 clones, with approximately 90% occurring once and the leading ten covering 4% to 5.5%. The material sequenced was peripheral blood. The rearrangement links TRBV5-1 to TRBJ2-7; 8 bases fit TRBD1. This receptor was obtained from a human donor in a cohort sampled during active COVID-19. The DNA for the CDR3 is TGCGCCAGCAGCTTGAAGACCGGGACAGGCGATTCCTACGAGCAGTACTTC. This codes for CASSLKTGTGDSYEQYF.